The 11 T cell receptor beta chains reported below all come from one sample, sequenced in a study of response to subunit inactivated influenza vaccine. TCRdb re-analysed the RT-PCR reads in MiXCR, keeping a single row per CDR3 protein. The data contain 560,000 or so distinct CDR3 sequences, approximately 7.6% of them seen just once; the ten biggest clones take up around 13%. This material consisted of PBMCs from blood, taken around 25 months after vaccination. The origin of the receptors is a man aged 45-69 years who received an inactivated influenza vaccine.

Concerning this clonotype: This may come from a read error, since a much larger clone is one base off. V gene TRBV21-1 combines with J gene TRBJ1-5; TRBD1 reflects the table's D call only, with no check against the DNA. TRBV21-1 is assigned pseudogene status. The CDR3 extends over 17 amino acids. In DNA form, the CDR3 reads TGTGCCAGCAGCAAAGAGGAGGGACAGGGATTTCATCATCCCCAGCATTTT. This encodes CASSKEEGQGFHHPQHF.

This clonotype was found a few times. The rearrangement links TRBV14 to TRBJ2-3; TRBD1 is a possible D gene (7 bases). The CDR3 is made up of 15 amino acids. Germline CDR1 is SGHDN and CDR2 is FVKESK. Between the trimmed V and J ends, which lost 4 bases and 4 bases, there was a span of 15 bases. CDR3 DNA sequence: TGTGCCAGCAGCCCGACAGGGAGGAAAGCAGATACGCAGTATTTT. Its protein product is CASSPTGRKADTQYF.

The chain combines TRBV20-1 with TRBJ2-2, with D possibly TRBD2 on 6 matching bases. The CDR3 length is 14 residues. The V gene lost 6 bases and the J gene lost 9 bases, with 20 bases spanning the gap. CDR1 and CDR2 from the germline V gene are DFQATT and SNEGSKA (reference sequence). The CDR3 loop reads CSAPLGGYGRELFF. Here the CDR3 DNA reads TGCAGTGCCCCTCTGGGGGGTTATGGCAGGGAGCTGTTTTTT.

A few counts support this clonotype. V and J are TRBV10-3 and TRBJ2-5, with TRBD2 matching over 12 bases. CDR1 is ENHRY and CDR2 is SYGVKD in the germline V gene. The V gene end was trimmed by 5 bases and the J gene end by 6 bases; junction bases not matched to a gene: 4. This CDR3 is built from 14 residues. CDR3 in DNA: TGTGCCATCAGTTCGACTAGCGGGAGTCAGACCCAGTACTTC. This encodes CAISSTSGSQTQYF.

This clonotype was counted at least ten times. V gene TRBV12-3 or TRBV12-4 combines with J gene TRBJ1-2; maybe TRBD1 (6 bases). The CDR3 length is 15 residues. V was trimmed by 5 bases and J by 4 bases, leaving 17 bases between them. CDR3 loop: CASSAYRADGYGYTF. The CDR3 coding sequence is TGTGCCAGCAGTGCGTACAGGGCCGACGGCTATGGCTACACCTTC.

Comments on this clonotype: One junction end does not reproduce the germline sequence, and a read error may be involved. CDR3 coding DNA: TGTGCCAGCAGTACGGGGCGAACTAGGAGCGGGGCGCTGTTTTTT. Its translation: CASSTGRTRSGALFF. This chain uses TRBV6-1 with TRBJ2-2, with TRBD2 identical over 7 bases. CDR1 is MNHNS, CDR2 SASEGT, per germline. This CDR3 has 15 residues.

V gene TRBV20-1 combines with J gene TRBJ2-7; possible D gene TRBD2, 6 bases. The V end lost 6 bases, the J end lost 5 bases, and 20 bases lay between the germline ends. Germline loops: CDR1 DFQATT, CDR2 SNEGSKA (reference sequence). The CDR3 spans 14 residues. The CDR3 DNA reads TGCAGTGCCAAGGGAGGTAACCCCCCCCACGAGCAGTACTTC. Translated, it gives CSAKGGNPPHEQYF.

This clonotype was found a few times. This sequence joins TRBV28 and TRBJ2-7, with D tentatively TRBD2 (5 bases). V lost 6 bases and J lost 3, with 15 bases in between. This CDR3 has 14 residues. The germline V gene has CDR1 MDHEN and CDR2 SYDVKM. The CDR3 loop reads CASRTPGNHYEQYF. CDR3 nucleotide sequence: TGTGCCAGCAGAACCCCCGGGAATCACTACGAGCAGTACTTC.

There are many counts of this clonotype. The chain recombines TRBV6-2 or TRBV6-3 with TRBJ2-7, with D perhaps TRBD1 or TRBD2 (5 bases each). CDR3 length equals 15 residues. Germline-derived CDR1 and CDR2 are MNHEY and SVGEGT. Trimming took 2 bases from V and 2 from J, leaving 13 bases between them. The CDR3 DNA reads as TGTGCCAGCAGTTACCTGGGACCGATAACCTACGAGCAGTACTTC. It specifies CASSYLGPITYEQYF.

This clonotype was counted a few times. V gene TRBV5-1 combines with J gene TRBJ2-1; 9 bases match TRBD2. The trim removed 1 base at V and 7 bases at J, leaving 9 bases unmatched. The CDR3 length is 16 residues. CDR1 and CDR2 from the germline V gene are SGHRS and YFSETQ. CDR3 region: CASSLLDSGRRNEQFF. Here the CDR3 DNA reads TGCGCCAGCAGCTTGCTCGATAGCGGGAGAAGAAATGAGCAGTTCTTC.

This clonotype was counted only a few times. The chain combines TRBV6-6 with TRBJ1-2, with D possibly matching TRBD1 (6 bases). Germline CDR1 and CDR2: MNHNY and SVGAGI (reference sequence). Trimming left V 4 bases short and J 7 bases short, with 10 bases between. The CDR3 sequence is 12 residues long. The CDR3 region is CASSSGESGYTF. For the CDR3, the DNA is TGTGCCAGCAGTTCAGGGGAGTCTGGCTACACCTTC.